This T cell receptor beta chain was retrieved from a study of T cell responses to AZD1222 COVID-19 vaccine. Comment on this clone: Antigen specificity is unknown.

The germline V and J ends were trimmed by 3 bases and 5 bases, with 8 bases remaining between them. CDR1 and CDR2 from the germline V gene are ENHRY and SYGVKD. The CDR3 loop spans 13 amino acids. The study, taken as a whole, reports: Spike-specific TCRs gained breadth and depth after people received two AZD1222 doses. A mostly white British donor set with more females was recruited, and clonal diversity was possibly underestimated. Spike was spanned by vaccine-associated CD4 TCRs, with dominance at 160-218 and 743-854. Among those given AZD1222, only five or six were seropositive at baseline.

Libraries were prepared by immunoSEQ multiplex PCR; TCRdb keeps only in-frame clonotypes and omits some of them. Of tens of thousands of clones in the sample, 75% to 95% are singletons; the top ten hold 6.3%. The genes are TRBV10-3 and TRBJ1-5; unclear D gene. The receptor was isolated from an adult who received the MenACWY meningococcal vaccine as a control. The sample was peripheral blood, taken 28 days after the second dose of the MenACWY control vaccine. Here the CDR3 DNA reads TGTGCCATCAGTGAAGGACGAGATCAGCCCCAGCATTTT. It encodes CAISEGRDQPQHF.